Listed below are T cell receptor beta chains from one sample, sequenced in a study of blood T cell repertoires in COVID-19. This table comes from immunoSEQ multiplex PCR, and its TCRdb copy is limited to in-frame clones, with some not included. The sample carries some 90,000 clones, around nine tenths recorded once. Sequenced input: peripheral blood. Source of these receptors: a woman older than 75 with acute or convalescent COVID-19. CDR3s include the opening cysteine and the closing phenylalanine or tryptophan. The D gene is left open where the match is weak.

V: TRBV7-2; D: TRBD2; CDR3: CASSLAGLAGGRDGNEQFF
V: TRBV7-8; D: NA; CDR3: CASSPRDTASPLHF
V: TRBV12-5; D: NA; CDR3: CAIGEGLYGYTF
V: TRBV7-2; D: TRBD2; CDR3: CASTARVAGGVPYEQYF
V: TRBV11-2; D: NA; CDR3: CASSLIYNSPLHF
V: TRBV18; D: NA; CDR3: CASSSDRSNEKLFF
V: TRBV19; D: NA; CDR3: CASSRRGGGDQPQHF
V: TRBV23-1; D: NA; CDR3: CASSPGGNQPQHF
V: TRBV19; D: NA; CDR3: CASSMESRTEAFF
V: TRBV2; D: NA; CDR3: CASSEVNNPYGYTF
V: TRBV4-1; D: NA; CDR3: CASRQVPWRSPTGELFF
V: TRBV24-1; D: TRBD1; CDR3: CATSAPGQGNIQYF
V: TRBV6-5; D: TRBD1; CDR3: CASTFGTGSTDTQYF
V: TRBV7-9; D: NA; CDR3: CASSPRDAGEQYF
V: TRBV6-4; D: TRBD2; CDR3: CASSVGSGVYNEQFF
V: TRBV18; D: TRBD1; CDR3: CASSPGTGSKKTEAFF
V: TRBV21-1; D: NA; CDR3: CASTPNRTSGGTDTQYF
V: TRBV10-2; D: NA; CDR3: CASTLGGDTDTQYF
V: TRBV19; D: TRBD1; CDR3: CASSIGQGSYGYTF
V: TRBV27; D: TRBD1; CDR3: CASSPSRGGGQPQHF
V: TRBV2; D: TRBD2; CDR3: CASRSLAGGIDEQFF
V: TRBV6-5; D: TRBD1; CDR3: CATKGAGGNYGYTF
V: TRBV5-1; D: TRBD2; CDR3: CASSRGGTSGETQYF
V: TRBV24-1; D: NA; CDR3: CATSEGGSYEQYF
V: TRBV24-1; D: TRBD1; CDR3: CATSPQGATGELFF
V: TRBV19; D: TRBD1; CDR3: CASSLTGVSGANVLTF
V: TRBV5-4; D: NA; CDR3: CASSLEAMNTEAFF
V: TRBV5-1; D: NA; CDR3: CASRSLSGVDEQFF
V: TRBV11-1; D: NA; CDR3: CASAGLSNYGYTF
V: TRBV2; D: NA; CDR3: CASSLPSPSTDTQYF
V: TRBV6-2/TRBV6-3; D: NA; CDR3: CASSLTVNYGYTF
V: TRBV2; D: NA; CDR3: CASSDWSSEAFF
V: TRBV5-4; D: TRBD1; CDR3: CASSSYRGLGNTEAFF
V: TRBV18; D: NA; CDR3: CASSPVQATASLHF
V: TRBV5-8; D: NA; CDR3: CASSLAGDRIEKLFF
V: TRBV5-1; D: TRBD1; CDR3: CASSGDRVGNTIYF
V: TRBV6-6; D: TRBD1; CDR3: CASSYSRDRGSYEQYF
V: TRBV2; D: NA; CDR3: CASSQTGYEQYF
V: TRBV19; D: NA; CDR3: CASRPRQYAANSPLHF
V: TRBV3-1/TRBV3-2; D: TRBD1; CDR3: CASSGGTGLRNEQFF
V: TRBV27; D: NA; CDR3: CASSLRKTGTPSSYNEQFF
V: TRBV6-2/TRBV6-3; D: TRBD2; CDR3: CASSSILAGGWNEQFF
V: TRBV19; D: NA; CDR3: CASSIYRDRDIQYF
V: TRBV6-6; D: NA; CDR3: CASSPEEFSPLHF
V: TRBV5-1; D: NA; CDR3: CASSFGWNYGYTF
V: TRBV6-5; D: TRBD1; CDR3: CASRNRGPYNEQFF
V: TRBV7-2; D: TRBD2; CDR3: CASSWLAGGTQYF
V: TRBV27; D: TRBD2; CDR3: CASSLWSSGGPNNEQFF
V: TRBV10-1; D: NA; CDR3: CATTGSPSGNTIYF
V: TRBV28; D: TRBD1; CDR3: CASRSRDRSSEAFF
V: TRBV2; D: NA; CDR3: CASSTTGSNQPQHF
V: TRBV5-1; D: TRBD1; CDR3: CASTLQGSYNSPLHF
V: TRBV14; D: TRBD1; CDR3: CASSQRGQLGNTIYF
V: TRBV5-4; D: TRBD1; CDR3: CASSQQGAGGNTIYF
V: TRBV5-1; D: TRBD2; CDR3: CASSSARGGRDNEQFF
V: TRBV19; D: NA; CDR3: CASTGGELTDTQYF
V: TRBV3-1/TRBV3-2; D: NA; CDR3: CASSQTRGYNSPLHF